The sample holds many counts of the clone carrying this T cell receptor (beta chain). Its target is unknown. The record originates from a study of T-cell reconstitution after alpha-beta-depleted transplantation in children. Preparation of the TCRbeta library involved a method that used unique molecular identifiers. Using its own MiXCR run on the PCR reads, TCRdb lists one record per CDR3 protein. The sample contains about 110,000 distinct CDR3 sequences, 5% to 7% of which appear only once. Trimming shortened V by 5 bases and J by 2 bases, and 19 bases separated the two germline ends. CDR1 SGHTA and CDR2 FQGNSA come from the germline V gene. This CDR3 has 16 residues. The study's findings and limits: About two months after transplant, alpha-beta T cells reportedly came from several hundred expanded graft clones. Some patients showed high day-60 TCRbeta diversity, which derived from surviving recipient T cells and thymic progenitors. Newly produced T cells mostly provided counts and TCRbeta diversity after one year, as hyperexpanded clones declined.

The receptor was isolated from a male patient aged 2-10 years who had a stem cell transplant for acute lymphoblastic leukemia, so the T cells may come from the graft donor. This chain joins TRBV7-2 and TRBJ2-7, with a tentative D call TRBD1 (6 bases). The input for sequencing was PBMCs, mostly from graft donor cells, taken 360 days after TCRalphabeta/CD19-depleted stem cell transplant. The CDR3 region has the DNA TGTGCCAGCAGCGACCCCGGGACAAAATCAGCCTACGAGCAGTACTTC. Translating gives CASSDPGTKSAYEQYF.